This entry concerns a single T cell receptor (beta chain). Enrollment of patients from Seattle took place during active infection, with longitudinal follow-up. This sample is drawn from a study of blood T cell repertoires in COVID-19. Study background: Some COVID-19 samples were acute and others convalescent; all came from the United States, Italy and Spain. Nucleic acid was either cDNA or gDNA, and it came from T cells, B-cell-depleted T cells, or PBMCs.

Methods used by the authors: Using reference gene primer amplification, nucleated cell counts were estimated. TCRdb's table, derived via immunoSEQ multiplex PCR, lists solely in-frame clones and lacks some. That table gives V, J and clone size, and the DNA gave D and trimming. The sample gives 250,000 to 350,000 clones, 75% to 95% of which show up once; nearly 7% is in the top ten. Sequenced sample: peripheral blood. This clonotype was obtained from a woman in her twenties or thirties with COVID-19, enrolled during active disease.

The CDR3 sequence is CAISGGYYGYTF. As DNA, the CDR3 is TGTGCCATCTCAGGGGGGTACTATGGCTACACCTTC. The chain recombines TRBV10-3 with TRBJ1-2, with 7 nucleotides matching TRBD1. This CDR3 region has 12 residues. Per the germline V gene, CDR1 is ENHRY and CDR2 is SYGVKD. Germline trimming cut 8 bases from V and 3 bases from J; bases unmatched to any gene: 3.